The 8 T cell receptor beta chains below come from one sample, sequenced in a study of blood T cells in healthy people across ages. Alongside a J-beta primer mix, a sample-barcoded 5' primer served in a second PCR lasting roughly 6 to 11 cycles. One entry per CDR3 protein, called by TCRdb with MiXCR from the 5' RACE reads. The sample shows about 1 million distinct CDR3 sequences, more than 35% of them seen only once. Sequencing was done on a sample of blood. The receptors stem from a woman aged 55-70 years in good health.

This clonotype was seen more than once but under ten times. This chain links TRBV29-1 with TRBJ2-1; D might be TRBD1 (6 bases). V was trimmed by 2 bases and J by 5 bases, leaving 7 bases between them. The germline CDR1 and CDR2 sequences are SQVTM and ANQGSEA. This CDR3 spans 12 amino acids. CDR3 protein: CSVESGDNEQFF. In nucleotides, the CDR3 is TGCAGCGTTGAATCAGGGGACAATGAGCAGTTCTTC.

This clonotype occurred many times. This rearrangement joins TRBV12-3 or TRBV12-4 to TRBJ1-2, with no clear D. Trimming left V 5 bases short and J 4 bases short, with 5 bases between. The CDR3 runs to 11 residues. The CDR3 bases are TGTGCCAGCAGTCCCAGCTATGGCTACACCTTC. Translating it yields CASSPSYGYTF.

This rearrangement joins TRBV27 to TRBJ2-1; 10 nucleotides line up with TRBD1. The V gene end was trimmed by 5 bases and the J gene end by 6 bases; junction bases not matched to a gene: 7. The CDR3 has 15 amino acids. Germline V gene lookup returns CDR1 MNHEY and CDR2 SMNVEV (reference sequence). The CDR3 protein is CASSVRDRGSNEQFF. The CDR3 nucleotides read TGTGCCAGCAGTGTCCGGGACAGGGGCTCCAATGAGCAGTTCTTC.

This clonotype was observed a handful of times. The chain joins TRBV28 to TRBJ2-7; no firm D call. Germline V gene sequence: CDR1 MDHEN, CDR2 SYDVKM. This CDR3 spans 14 amino acids. V gave up 3 bases and J gave up 0 bases, with 9 bases separating them. The CDR3 here is CASSLRTASYEQYF. In nucleotides, the CDR3 is TGTGCCAGCAGTTTGCGGACGGCCTCCTACGAGCAGTACTTC.

The sample holds a few counts of this clonotype. This may be a read error, as it is one base from a much larger clone. V and J are TRBV6-6 and TRBJ2-7; TRBD2 aligns across 8 bases. Germline V gives CDR1 MNHNY, CDR2 SVGAGI (reference sequence). The CDR3 is 14 amino acids. J gave up 5 bases and V 5 bases, and 8 bases lay outside the gene matches. The CDR3, as DNA: TGTGCCAGCAGTGTAGCTAGCGGGTCCCACGAGCAGTACTTC. Translation: CASSVASGSHEQYF.

The chain employs TRBV12-3 or TRBV12-4 and TRBJ2-1; D may be TRBD2 (5 bases). The CDR3 loop spans 18 amino acids. Trimming stripped 6 bases from V and 1 base from J, with 22 bases between. CDR3 amino acids: CASSLGRADLLSYNEQFF. The DNA for the CDR3 is TGTGCCAGCAGCCTCGGCAGAGCGGACCTTCTATCCTACAATGAGCAGTTCTTC.

The CDR3: CASSVGQGSGGGELFF. CDR3 DNA sequence: TGTGCCAGCAGCGTAGGACAGGGGTCAGGCGGCGGGGAGCTGTTTTTT. V usage is TRBV9 and J usage is TRBJ2-2, with 8 bases aligning to TRBD1. The germline gives CDR1 SGDLS, CDR2 YYNGEE. V shed 0 bases and J 7 bases; nucleotides not matched to a gene: 8. This CDR3 region has 16 residues.

The chain has TRBV29-1 and TRBJ1-2; possibly TRBD1 for D (5 bases). Trimming left V 2 bases short and J 4 bases short, with 8 bases between. This CDR3 comprises 12 residues. Germline V gene sequence: CDR1 SQVTM, CDR2 ANQGSEA. This chain's CDR3 is CSVETGTYGYTF. CDR3 nucleotides: TGCAGCGTTGAAACGGGGACCTATGGCTACACCTTC.